This entry lists 27 T cell receptor beta chains sequenced from one sample in a study of cytomegalovirus exposure and HLA in healthy donors. With 60 Vbeta and 13 Jbeta primers, the PCR was carried out. Some clones are missing from TCRdb's copy, which holds only in-frame ones; the method was immunoSEQ multiplex PCR. The top ten hold about 2.2% of the sample, which has about 180,000 clones, about 80% seen once. Sample: PBMCs. The receptors derive from a woman aged 25 to 39 in good health and CMV-seronegative.

This clone was detected a few times. The chain links TRBV4-3 to TRBJ1-5; D gene unclear. The V end lost 0 bases, the J end lost 0 bases, and 6 bases lay between the germline ends. Germline values: CDR1 LGHNA, CDR2 YSLEER. The CDR3 sequence is 15 residues long. CDR3: CASSQDGNSNQPQHF. CDR3 nucleotide sequence: TGCGCCAGCAGCCAAGATGGCAATAGCAATCAGCCCCAGCATTTT.

V usage is TRBV5-4 and J usage is TRBJ1-2, with D unclear. V shed 3 bases and J shed 5 bases, with 17 bases lying between them. CDR3 length: 15 amino acids. The germline CDR1 and CDR2 sequences are SGHNT and YYREEE (reference sequence). CDR3 coding DNA: TGTGCCAGCAGCTCTCCCGGGAGAAAACTTTATGGCTACACCTTC. Translating it yields CASSSPGRKLYGYTF. Together with reference TRBV5-4 and TRBJ1-2, the CDR3 gives the full variable domain: ETGVTQSPTHLIKTRGQQVTLRCSSQSGHNTVSWYQQALGQGPQFIFQYYREEENGRGNFPPRFSGLQFPNYSSELNVNALELDDSALYLCASSSPGRKLYGYTFGSGTRLTVV.

This chain uses TRBV6-1 with TRBJ1-5; 7 bases fit TRBD1. The germline CDR1 and CDR2 sequences are MNHNS and SASEGT. With 7 bases clipped from V and 2 bases from J, the junction kept 8 bases outside the gene matches. This CDR3 contains 15 residues. The CDR3 sequence: CASKTQGSGNQPQHF. The CDR3, as DNA: TGTGCCAGCAAAACACAGGGGTCGGGCAATCAGCCCCAGCATTTT.

This clone was counted only a few times. This sequence joins TRBV5-1 and TRBJ2-7, with unresolved D. Trimming shortened V by 0 bases and J by 3 bases, and 16 bases separated the two germline ends. The CDR3 runs to 16 residues. Germline CDR1 and CDR2: SGHRS and YFSETQ. The CDR3 coding sequence is TGCGCCAGCAGCTTGGCCGGCGACAACGGATTCTACGAGCAGTACTTC. As protein: CASSLAGDNGFYEQYF.

CDR3 DNA: TGTGCCAGCAGCTTGGTAGTAGCGGAGGATGTGACCCAGTACTTC. It specifies CASSLVVAEDVTQYF. The chain uses TRBV5-4 and TRBJ2-5; D is possibly TRBD2 (6 bases). Germline V CDR1 and CDR2: SGHNT, YYREEE (reference sequence). The CDR3 extends over 15 amino acids. V gave up 0 bases and J gave up 7 bases, with 16 bases separating them.

This chain links TRBV27 with TRBJ2-4; 7 nucleotides align to TRBD1. V was pared by 7 bases and J by 0 bases, with 6 bases of the junction left unmatched. Germline V gene lookup returns CDR1 MNHEY and CDR2 SMNVEV (reference sequence). The CDR3 length is 15 residues. CDR3 sequence reads: CASMSDRLAKNIQYF. The CDR3 DNA sequence: TGTGCCAGCATGTCGGACAGGCTAGCCAAAAACATTCAGTACTTC.

J is TRBJ2-7 and V is TRBV27, with 8 bases identical to TRBD2. CDR1 and CDR2 from the germline V gene are MNHEY and SMNVEV (reference sequence). V shed 5 bases, J shed 2 bases, and the junction held 5 bases outside the gene matches. This CDR3 has 14 amino acids. The CDR3 region is CASSHSGSTYEQYF. The DNA for the CDR3 is TGTGCCAGCAGTCACAGCGGGAGCACCTACGAGCAGTACTTC.

The chain has TRBV19 and TRBJ2-1; tentative D call: TRBD1 (6 bases). With 3 bases removed from V and 6 bases from J, the gap between germline ends came to 15 bases. In germline, CDR1 is LNHDA, CDR2 SQIVND (reference sequence). This CDR3 is 15 amino acids long. CDR3 sequence: CASSIGAGALNEQFF. The CDR3 nucleotides are TGTGCCAGTAGTATCGGCGCAGGGGCCCTCAATGAGCAGTTCTTC.

The gene calls are TRBV28 and TRBJ2-2; 11 nucleotides agree with TRBD2. The V segment lost 0 bases and the J segment 3 bases; nucleotides outside the gene matches: 9. Germline CDR1 is MDHEN and CDR2 is SYDVKM. CDR3 length: 19 residues. CDR3 nucleotide sequence: TGTGCCAGCAGTTTATGGAGGACTAGCGGGCTCCGATACACCGGGGAGCTGTTTTTT. It codes for CASSLWRTSGLRYTGELFF.

The V gene is TRBV18, the J gene TRBJ2-7; D perhaps matches TRBD1 (6 bases). The CDR3 runs 14 residues. The germline gives CDR1 KGHSH, CDR2 LQKENI. Trimming took 4 bases from V and 2 from J, leaving 12 bases between them. The CDR3 nucleotides read TGTGCCAGCTCACAGGGAGCAGGGGCCTACGAGCAGTACTTC. Translated: CASSQGAGAYEQYF.

This clone was detected only a few times. The genes are TRBV4-1 and TRBJ2-2; D call uncertain. Trimming left V 4 bases short and J 7 bases short, with 10 bases between. Germline V CDR1 and CDR2: MGHRA, YSYEKL. The CDR3 contains 13 residues. The CDR3 sequence: CASSRVSGGELFF. For the CDR3, the DNA is TGCGCCAGCAGCCGAGTTTCTGGCGGGGAGCTGTTTTTT.

The gene calls are TRBV7-9 and TRBJ1-4; 8 bases line up with TRBD1. Germline CDR1 is SEHNR and CDR2 is FQNEAQ (reference sequence). V lost 4 bases and J lost 8; bases outside the gene matches: 6. The CDR3 has 14 amino acids. As DNA, the CDR3 is TGTGCCAGCAGCTCTAGGGGACAGGAGGAAAAACTGTTTTTT. This translates into CASSSRGQEEKLFF.

This clone showed up just a few times. The chain carries TRBV11-3 and TRBJ2-2; 10 bases line up with TRBD2. The trim removed 4 bases at V and 3 bases at J, leaving 5 bases unmatched. The V gene's germline CDR1 is SGHNT and CDR2 YENEEA. This CDR3 contains 16 residues. The CDR3 DNA follows: TGTGCCAGCAGCTCGCTAGCGGGAGAGGACACCGGGGAGCTGTTTTTT. Translated, it gives CASSSLAGEDTGELFF.

Here the CDR3 reads CASKTIGGDQPQHF. CDR3 DNA sequence: TGTGCCAGCAAAACCATAGGCGGGGATCAGCCCCAGCATTTT. This chain connects TRBV2 to TRBJ1-5, with D unresolved. The CDR3 extends over 14 amino acids. Per germline, CDR1 SNHLY and CDR2 FYNNEI. Trimming shortened V by 7 bases and J by 5 bases, and 15 bases separated the two germline ends.

The rearrangement joins TRBV9 to TRBJ1-2, with 7 bases fitting TRBD1. The CDR3 loop spans 14 amino acids. V gave up 3 bases and J gave up 4 bases; unmatched junction bases: 6. The germline CDR1 and CDR2 sequences are SGDLS and YYNGEE. CDR3 protein: CASSGGTELYGYTF. The CDR3 bases are TGTGCCAGCAGCGGAGGGACAGAACTCTATGGCTACACCTTC.

The chain joins TRBV5-6 to TRBJ1-2; D is unresolved. Trimming left V 4 bases short and J 3 bases short, with 7 bases between. The length of the CDR3 is 12 residues. Per germline, CDR1 SGHDT and CDR2 YYEEEE. In DNA form, the CDR3 reads TGTGCCAGCAGCCCCGGGGACTATGGCTACACCTTC. Translating it yields CASSPGDYGYTF.

Notes on this clone: A read error may produce the germline difference seen at one junction end. The V and J genes are TRBV7-9 and TRBJ2-7; 7 bases are shared with TRBD1. In germline, CDR1 is SEHNR, CDR2 FQNEAQ (reference sequence). CDR3 length: 16 residues. The CDR3 spells CSSSFDLRDREHEQYF. CDR3 in DNA: TGTTCCAGCAGCTTTGATTTGCGAGACAGGGAGCACGAGCAGTACTTC.

This rearrangement joins TRBV2 to TRBJ1-3; 8 nucleotides line up with TRBD1. The DNA matches TRBJ2-2 better at its end, which makes the J call doubtful. The length of the CDR3 is 13 residues. The germline CDR1 and CDR2 sequences are SNHLY and FYNNEI. The CDR3: CASGGTGLGELFF. For the CDR3, the DNA is TGTGCCAGCGGTGGGACAGGTTTGGGGGAGCTGTTTTTT.

The gene calls are TRBV27 and TRBJ1-6, with TRBD1 identical over 10 bases. CDR1 and CDR2 (germline): MNHEY, SMNVEV (reference sequence). Trimming cost V 4 bases and J 4 bases; bases outside gene matches: 7. This CDR3 region has 17 residues. The CDR3: CASSSRQGALYNSPLHF. CDR3 coding DNA: TGTGCCAGCAGTTCCAGACAGGGGGCGCTTTATAATTCACCCCTCCACTTT.

This CDR3 is CASSQGTGANVLTF. The CDR3 DNA sequence: TGCGCCAGCAGCCAAGGGACAGGGGCCAACGTCCTGACTTTC. The chain combines TRBV4-1 with TRBJ2-6; D possibly corresponds to TRBD1 (5 bases). This CDR3 spans 14 amino acids. Per the germline V gene, CDR1 is MGHRA and CDR2 is YSYEKL. V was shortened by 1 base and J by 4 bases, with 5 bases between the two germline ends.

In DNA, the CDR3 is TGCGCCAGCAGCCAAGAGCGGGGAGGCTACAATGAGCAGTTCTTC. Protein sequence: CASSQERGGYNEQFF. The chain employs TRBV4-3 and TRBJ2-1, with a possible D match to TRBD2 (6 bases). Germline V gene lookup returns CDR1 LGHNA and CDR2 YSLEER. Trimming stripped 0 bases from V and 3 bases from J, with 9 bases between. CDR3 length: 15 amino acids.

The chain links TRBV7-2 to TRBJ2-7, with D tentatively TRBD2 (5 bases). From germline, CDR1 is SGHTA and CDR2 FQGNSA. The germline V and J ends were trimmed by 3 bases and 2 bases, with 14 bases remaining between them. There are 15 residues in the CDR3. This chain's CDR3 is CASSFTRTSTYEQYF. The DNA for the CDR3 is TGTGCCAGCAGCTTCACTAGGACTTCAACCTACGAGCAGTACTTC. Combining the CDR3 with reference TRBV7-2 and TRBJ2-7 gives the whole variable domain GAGVSQSPSNKVTEKGKDVELRCDPISGHTALYWYRQSLGQGLEFLIYFQGNSAPDKSGLPSDRFSAERTGGSVSTLTIQRTQQEDSAVYLCASSFTRTSTYEQYFGPGTRLTVT.

This chain links TRBV7-2 with TRBJ2-5; 7 positions agree with TRBD2. CDR3 length: 14 residues. Trimming took 5 bases from V and 0 from J; bases not matched to a gene: 3. CDR1 and CDR2 from the germline V gene are SGHTA and FQGNSA. CDR3 protein: CASSKAGNQETQYF. CDR3 DNA: TGTGCCAGCAGCAAAGCGGGGAACCAAGAGACCCAGTACTTC.

V usage is TRBV28 and J usage is TRBJ1-3; D is perhaps TRBD1 (6 bases). CDR1 is MDHEN and CDR2 is SYDVKM in the germline V gene. The V and J ends lost 1 base and 4 bases respectively, with 23 bases between them. The CDR3 extends over 19 amino acids. The CDR3 sequence is CASSLYRGLLGGGGNTIYF. CDR3 bases: TGTGCCAGCAGTTTATATCGTGGACTTCTAGGGGGAGGGGGAAACACCATATATTTT.

This clone turned up a few times. The genes are TRBV7-2 and TRBJ2-3; TRBD2 matches 7 bases. V trimming: 1 base; J trimming: 5 bases; junction bases outside the gene matches: 6. CDR3 size: 15 residues. The germline V gene has CDR1 SGHTA and CDR2 FQGNSA. In DNA, the CDR3 is TGTGCCAGCAGCTTAGGGGCGGGGGTAGGAGATACGCAGTATTTT. This translates into CASSLGAGVGDTQYF.

V and J are TRBV19 and TRBJ2-1; 7 bases are a match to TRBD2. This CDR3 has 17 residues. The trim removed 6 bases at V and 1 base at J, leaving 12 bases unmatched. The germline V gene encodes CDR1 LNHDA and CDR2 SQIVND (reference sequence). The CDR3 reads CASRRRGDPSSYNEQFF. CDR3 nucleotides: TGTGCCAGTAGAAGACGGGGGGACCCAAGTTCCTACAATGAGCAGTTCTTC.

In the case of this clone: The junction differs from germline at one of its ends, possibly a read error. The chain combines TRBV28 with TRBJ2-3; TRBD1 matches 7 bases. Per germline, CDR1 MDHEN and CDR2 SYDVKM. The CDR3 sequence is 13 residues long. The DNA for the CDR3 is TGTGCCAGCAGTTATGACAGGGTGGATACGCATTATTTT. Amino acid sequence: CASSYDRVDTHYF.